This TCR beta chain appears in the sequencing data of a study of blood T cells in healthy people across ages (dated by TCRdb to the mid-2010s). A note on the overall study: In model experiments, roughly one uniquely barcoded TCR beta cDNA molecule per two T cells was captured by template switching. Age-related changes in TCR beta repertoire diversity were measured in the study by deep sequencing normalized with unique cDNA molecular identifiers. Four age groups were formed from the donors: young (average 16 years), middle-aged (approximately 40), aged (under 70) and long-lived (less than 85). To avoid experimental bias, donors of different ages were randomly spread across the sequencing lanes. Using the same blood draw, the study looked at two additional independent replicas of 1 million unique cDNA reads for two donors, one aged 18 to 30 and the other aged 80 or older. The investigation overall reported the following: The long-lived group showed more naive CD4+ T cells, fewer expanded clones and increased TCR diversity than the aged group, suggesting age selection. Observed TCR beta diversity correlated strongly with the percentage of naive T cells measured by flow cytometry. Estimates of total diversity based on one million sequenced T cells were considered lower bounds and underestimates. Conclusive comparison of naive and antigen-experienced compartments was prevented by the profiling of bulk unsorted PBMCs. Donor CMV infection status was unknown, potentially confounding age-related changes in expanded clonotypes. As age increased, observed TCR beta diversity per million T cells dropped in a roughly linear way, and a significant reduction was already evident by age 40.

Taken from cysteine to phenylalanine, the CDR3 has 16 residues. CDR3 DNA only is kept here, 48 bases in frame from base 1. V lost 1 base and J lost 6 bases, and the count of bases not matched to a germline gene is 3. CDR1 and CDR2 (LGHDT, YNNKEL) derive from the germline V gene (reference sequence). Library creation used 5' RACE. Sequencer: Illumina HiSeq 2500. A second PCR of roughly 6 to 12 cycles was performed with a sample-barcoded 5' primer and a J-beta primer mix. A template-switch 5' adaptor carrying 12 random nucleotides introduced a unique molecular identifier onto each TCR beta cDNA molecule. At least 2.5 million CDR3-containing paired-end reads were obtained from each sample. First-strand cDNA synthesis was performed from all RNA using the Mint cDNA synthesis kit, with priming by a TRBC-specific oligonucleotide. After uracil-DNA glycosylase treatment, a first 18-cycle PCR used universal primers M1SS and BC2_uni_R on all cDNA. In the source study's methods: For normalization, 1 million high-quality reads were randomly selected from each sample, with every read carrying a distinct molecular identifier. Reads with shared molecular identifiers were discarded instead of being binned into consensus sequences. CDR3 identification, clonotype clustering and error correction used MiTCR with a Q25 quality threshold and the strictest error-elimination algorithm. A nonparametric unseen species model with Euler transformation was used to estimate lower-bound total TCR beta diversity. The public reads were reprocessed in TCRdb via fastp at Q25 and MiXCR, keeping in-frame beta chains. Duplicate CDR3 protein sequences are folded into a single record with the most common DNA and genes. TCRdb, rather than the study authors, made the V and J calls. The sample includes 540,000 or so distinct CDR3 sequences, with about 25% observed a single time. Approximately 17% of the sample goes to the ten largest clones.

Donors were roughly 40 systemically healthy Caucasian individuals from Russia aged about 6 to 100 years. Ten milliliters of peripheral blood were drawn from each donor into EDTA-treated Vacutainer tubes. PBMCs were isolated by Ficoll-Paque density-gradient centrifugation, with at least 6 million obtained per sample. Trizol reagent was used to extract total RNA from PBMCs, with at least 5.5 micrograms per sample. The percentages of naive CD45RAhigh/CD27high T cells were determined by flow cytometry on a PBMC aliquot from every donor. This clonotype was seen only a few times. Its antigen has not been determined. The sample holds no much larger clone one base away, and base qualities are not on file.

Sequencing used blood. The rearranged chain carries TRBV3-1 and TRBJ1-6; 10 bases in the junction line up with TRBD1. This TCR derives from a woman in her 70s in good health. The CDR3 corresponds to CASSQGDRGGNSPLHF. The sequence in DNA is TGTGCCAGCAGCCAAGGGGACAGGGGAGGTAATTCACCCCTCCACTTT.